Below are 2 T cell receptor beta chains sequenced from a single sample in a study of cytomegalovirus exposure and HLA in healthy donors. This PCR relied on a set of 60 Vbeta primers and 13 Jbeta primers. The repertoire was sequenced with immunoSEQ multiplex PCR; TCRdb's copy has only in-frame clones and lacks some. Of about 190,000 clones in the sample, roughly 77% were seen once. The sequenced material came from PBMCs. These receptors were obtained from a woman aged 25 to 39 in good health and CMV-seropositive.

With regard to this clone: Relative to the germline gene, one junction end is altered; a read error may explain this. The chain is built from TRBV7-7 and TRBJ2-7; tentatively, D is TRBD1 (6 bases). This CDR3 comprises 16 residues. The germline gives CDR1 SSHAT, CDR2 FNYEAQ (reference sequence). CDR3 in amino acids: CASSSHRGWDRDEQYF. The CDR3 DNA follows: TGTGCTAGCAGTTCTCATAGGGGGTGGGATCGCGACGAGCAGTACTTC.

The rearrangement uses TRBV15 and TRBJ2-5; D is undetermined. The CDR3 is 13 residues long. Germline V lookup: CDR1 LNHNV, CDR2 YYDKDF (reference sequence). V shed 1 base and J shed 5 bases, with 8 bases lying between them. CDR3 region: CATSRVGEETQYF. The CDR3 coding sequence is TGTGCCACCAGCAGAGTGGGCGAGGAGACCCAGTACTTC.